The TCR beta chain described here comes from a study of T cell responses to AZD1222 COVID-19 vaccine. This clone was observed once. What it binds is unknown. The V end was cut by 6 bases, the J end by 0 bases, with 8 bases between. The CDR3 runs to 13 residues. Using immunoSEQ multiplex PCR, the repertoire was profiled, and TCRdb retains in-frame clones only, with some absent. Seen here are roughly 100,000 clones, 88% observed once, and the top ten hold around 9.1%. General observations from the study: Regions 160-218 and 743-854 held dominance among vaccine-associated CD4 TCRs, which spanned spike. Donors in the cohort were predominantly white British and more often female, and clonal diversity was possibly underestimated.

The clonotype originates from an adult in good health. This chain uses TRBV12-3 or TRBV12-4 with TRBJ1-1; no definite D call. The sequencing here drew on peripheral blood, taken on day 0 of AZD1222 vaccination. CDR3 in amino acids: CASSPNMNTEAFF. CDR3 coding DNA: TGTGCCAGCAGCCCTAATATGAACACTGAAGCTTTCTTT.